Described below is a single TCR beta chain sequence and its context. With 4 bases clipped from V and 2 bases from J, the junction kept 3 bases outside the gene matches. The CDR3 totals 15 residues. Germline V gene lookup returns CDR1 SNHLY and CDR2 FYNNEI. The data belong to a study of blood T cell repertoires in COVID-19. Generated by immunoSEQ multiplex PCR, the TCRdb table keeps only in-frame clones and is missing some. The sample has 350,000 or so clones, about nine tenths seen once; the top ten hold 3% to 4%. Seattle participants joined during active infection and were tracked over time. Sequencing was carried out using peripheral blood. The chain joins TRBV2 to TRBJ2-7, with 12 bases lining up with TRBD1. The clonotype was recovered from a woman aged 60-75 years with COVID-19, enrolled during active disease. For the CDR3, the DNA is TGTGCCAGCAGTGGAGGGGACAGGGGGCCCTACGAGCAGTACTTC. This sequence encodes CASSGGDRGPYEQYF.